Below, 7 T cell receptor beta chains from the same sample are listed, as sequenced in a study of monozygotic twins with inflammatory bowel disease. TCRdb reprocessed the 5' RACE reads; each CDR3 protein has one entry and no DNA is given. Found here are approximately 400,000 distinct CDR3 sequences; the top ten clones hold around 2.4%. The specimen sequenced was blood. The receptors here all came from a human donor with ulcerative colitis or Crohn's disease, or a healthy co-twin of an affected twin (not recorded which).

The genes are TRBV4-1 and TRBJ1-5; the D gene TCRdb calls, TRBD1, cannot be checked with no DNA. Germline V gene lookup returns CDR1 MGHRA and CDR2 YSYEKL. This CDR3 has 14 amino acids. This CDR3 is CASSPRQGARPQHF.

The V call is TRBV4-2, the J call TRBJ2-3; there is no DNA to check the TCRdb D call of TRBD2. The germline V gene has CDR1 LGHNA and CDR2 YNFKEQ. The CDR3 covers 16 residues. The CDR3: CASPIGTSGRVDTQYF.

V and J are TRBV27 and TRBJ2-7; TCRdb gives TRBD1 as the D gene, but with no DNA this cannot be confirmed. Per germline, CDR1 MNHEY and CDR2 SMNVEV (reference sequence). The CDR3 totals 16 residues. The CDR3 protein is CASRLPRGNSSYEQYF.

The CDR3 is CASSGSGSSYEQYF. The chain recombines TRBV5-1 with TRBJ2-7; the D gene TCRdb calls, TRBD2, cannot be checked with no DNA. Germline-derived CDR1 and CDR2 are SGHRS and YFSETQ. There are 14 residues in the CDR3.

This chain joins TRBV12-3 or TRBV12-4 and TRBJ2-2; lacking DNA, the TRBD1 call made by TCRdb goes unchecked. The CDR3 extends over 14 amino acids. The CDR3 loop is CATRPGQGTGELFF.

The chain couples TRBV5-1 to TRBJ2-1; the D call of TRBD2 rests on TCRdb alone, since no DNA is present to check it. The germline V gene has CDR1 SGHRS and CDR2 YFSETQ. The CDR3 loop spans 16 amino acids. This CDR3 is CASSPGTGLAGNEQFF.

The gene calls are TRBV4-2 and TRBJ2-7; with no DNA, the TCRdb D assignment of TRBD2 cannot be verified. This CDR3 has 18 residues. Germline CDR1 LGHNA, CDR2 YNFKEQ. The CDR3 protein is CASSQVPTSGSTPYEQYF.